These 9 T cell receptor beta chains share one sample of origin, sequenced in a study of blood T cell repertoires in COVID-19. The assay was immunoSEQ multiplex PCR, and TCRdb's table has in-frame clones only and misses some. The sample consists of hundreds of thousands of clones, around 90% of them appearing once. Input material: peripheral blood. These receptors were obtained from a woman under 40 with COVID-19, enrolled during active disease.

The rearrangement uses TRBV10-3 and TRBJ2-6; 11 bases are shared with TRBD2. Germline V CDR1 and CDR2: ENHRY, SYGVKD. The V and J ends lost 10 bases and 3 bases, in that order; junction bases with no gene match: 8. This CDR3 has 16 amino acids. The CDR3 bases are TGTGCCACCAATAGCGGGAGGGCCATTGGGGCCAACGTCCTGACTTTC. Amino acids: CATNSGRAIGANVLTF.

The chain combines TRBV7-9 with TRBJ2-2, with D hard to call. The CDR3 length is 15 residues. Germline V CDR1 and CDR2: SEHNR, FQNEAQ (reference sequence). Trimming left V 4 bases short and J 4 bases short, with 13 bases between. CDR3 amino acids: CASSSLVGSTGELFF. The DNA for the CDR3 is TGTGCCAGCAGCTCCCTAGTTGGAAGCACCGGGGAGCTGTTTTTT.

The chain has TRBV5-1 and TRBJ1-3; 8 bases match TRBD1. The CDR3 is 16 residues long. The V segment lost 4 bases and the J segment 7 bases; nucleotides outside the gene matches: 13. The germline V gene encodes CDR1 SGHRS and CDR2 YFSETQ. CDR3 sequence (DNA): TGCGCCAGCAGCACCTACCAGGGGGCGAAGGGTAACACCATATATTTT. Its translation is CASSTYQGAKGNTIYF.

The chain links TRBV28 to TRBJ1-3; D remains unclear. Germline assignment: CDR1 MDHEN and CDR2 SYDVKM. The V end was cut by 5 bases, the J end by 4 bases, with 15 bases between. The length of the CDR3 is 15 residues. CDR3 protein: CASSPSGVSGNTIYF. CDR3 bases: TGTGCCAGCAGTCCCTCGGGAGTTTCCGGAAACACCATATATTTT.

This rearrangement joins TRBV7-2 to TRBJ1-6, with no clear D. Per germline, CDR1 SGHTA and CDR2 FQGNSA. The CDR3 loop spans 15 amino acids. V lost 4 bases and J lost 6, with 13 bases in between. The CDR3 nucleotides are TGTGCCAGCAGCTCGGAGGGCAGTACTAATTCACCCCTCCACTTT. It is translated as CASSSEGSTNSPLHF.

This clone has only a few counts. The chain couples TRBV6-5 to TRBJ2-7; a possible D gene is TRBD1 (6 bases). The V gene's germline CDR1 is MNHEY and CDR2 SVGAGI. CDR3 size: 15 residues. V lost 5 bases to trimming and J lost 3 bases, with 17 bases between them. CDR3 in DNA: TGTGCCAGCAGTCCCCAGGGGCGGAACTTCTACGAGCAGTACTTC. Its translation: CASSPQGRNFYEQYF.

The chain carries TRBV10-1 and TRBJ2-1, with 9 bases that match TRBD1. Germline lookup yields CDR1 WNHNN and CDR2 SYGVQD (reference sequence). Unmatched junction bases numbered 8, after V lost 8 bases and J lost 9 bases. The CDR3 totals 13 residues. The CDR3 protein is CASAGQGGAEQFF. In nucleotides, the CDR3 is TGCGCCAGCGCGGGACAGGGTGGGGCTGAGCAGTTCTTC.

This clone appeared once. The chain employs TRBV5-1 and TRBJ1-6; D perhaps matches TRBD1 (5 bases). Germline V gene lookup returns CDR1 SGHRS and CDR2 YFSETQ. The CDR3 contains 16 residues. Deletions cut 2 bases from V and 7 bases from J, with 16 bases between. The CDR3 region has the DNA TGCGCCAGCAGCTTCTCCGGGACTAACCTAAATTCACCCCTCCACTTT. It codes for CASSFSGTNLNSPLHF.

The rearrangement links TRBV28 to TRBJ1-2; 10 bases fit TRBD1. Germline CDR1 and CDR2: MDHEN and SYDVKM. This CDR3 comprises 15 residues. V was pared by 5 bases and J by 8 bases, with 11 bases of the junction left unmatched. The CDR3 here is CASSPRTGGTRGYTF. The CDR3 bases are TGTGCCAGCAGTCCAAGGACAGGGGGTACTAGGGGCTACACCTTC.